These T cell receptor beta chains were read from a single sample in a study of blood T cell repertoires in COVID-19. Sequenced by immunoSEQ multiplex PCR; TCRdb stores in-frame clones only, minus some. The top ten hold approximately 1.6% of the sample, which has 300,000 to 400,000 clones, approximately 88% seen once. The sequenced sample was peripheral blood. The receptors shown here come from a woman between 25 and 40 years old with COVID-19, enrolled during active disease. CDR3s include the opening cysteine and the closing phenylalanine or tryptophan. Fields, in order: V gene, D gene, clone size, J gene, CDR3 DNA, CDR3 protein. The D gene is left open where the match is weak. A row's size may be missing; if present it is once, few, many or a size class.

TRBV7-9	TRBD2	few	TRBJ2-5	TGTGCCAGCAGCGCTAAAGGAGCGGGGGAAGAGACCCAGTACTTC	CASSAKGAGEETQYF
TRBV5-4	.	.	TRBJ2-3	TGTGCCAGCAGCTTGCTGGGCCTTGGGACAGATACGCAGTATTTT	CASSLLGLGTDTQYF
TRBV20-1	.	.	TRBJ1-6	TGCCTGGACAGATCCTTTTCACCCCTCCACTTT	CLDRSFSPLHF
TRBV5-5	TRBD1	.	TRBJ2-3	TGTGCCAGCAGCTGGGGACAGGGGCTGACAGATACGCAGTATTTT	CASSWGQGLTDTQYF
TRBV19	.	.	TRBJ1-1	TGTGCCAGTAGTATATCGGGGTCGGTGAACACTGAAGCTTTCTTT	CASSISGSVNTEAFF
TRBV6-4	.	.	TRBJ2-3	TGTGCCAGCAGTGGGACAGCCTTAGATACGCAGTATTTT	CASSGTALDTQYF
TRBV6-6	TRBD1	once	TRBJ2-1	TGTGCCAGCAGTTTAACAGGGGTGGATGAGCAGTTCTTC	CASSLTGVDEQFF
TRBV7-3	.	.	TRBJ1-1	TGTGCCAGCAGCTTAACGCCCCTGGGGGGTACTGAAGCTTTCTTT	CASSLTPLGGTEAFF
TRBV4-3	.	.	TRBJ2-7	TGCGCCAGCAGCCAAGATCGTGTCTCTGCGTTTTCCTACGAGCAGTACTTC	CASSQDRVSAFSYEQYF
TRBV19	.	.	TRBJ2-3	TGTGCCAGTAGTGCGACAGGACTTGCAGATACGCAGTATTTT	CASSATGLADTQYF
TRBV6-4	.	.	TRBJ2-3	TGTGCCAGCAGTGACGCGGGCGGTGATACGCAGTATTTT	CASSDAGGDTQYF
TRBV10-2	TRBD1	.	TRBJ2-2	TGCGCCAGCACCGGGACAGGGGGATCCACCGGGGAGCTGTTTTTT	CASTGTGGSTGELFF
TRBV12-3/TRBV12-4	.	.	TRBJ2-7	TGTGCCAGTTGGGGGACACCCTACGAGCAGTACTTC	CASWGTPYEQYF
TRBV28	TRBD1	.	TRBJ1-4	TGTGCCAGCAGTTTGACAGGGGGTAATGAAAAACTGTTTTTT	CASSLTGGNEKLFF
TRBV7-2	.	.	TRBJ1-6	TGTGCCAGCAGCTCACGGGACACCCATTCACCCCTCCACTTT	CASSSRDTHSPLHF
TRBV7-8	TRBD2	.	TRBJ2-1	TGTGCCAGCAGGAGGTATAGCGGGGGGGAATACAATGAGCAGTTCTTC	CASRRYSGGEYNEQFF
TRBV11-3	TRBD1	.	TRBJ1-2	TGTGCCAGCAGCTCGTATACGAACAGGGGGCTTGGTGGCTACACCTTC	CASSSYTNRGLGGYTF
TRBV27	TRBD1	.	TRBJ2-5	TGTGCCAGCAGTTTGAACAGGGGGCTTGAGACCCAGTACTTC	CASSLNRGLETQYF
TRBV5-1	TRBD2	.	TRBJ2-5	TGCGCCAGCAGCGTCGAAGCGGGGGCTCAAGAGACCCAGTACTTC	CASSVEAGAQETQYF
TRBV7-9	TRBD1	.	TRBJ2-7	TGTGCCAGCAGCCCCCCCCCGGGACAGAGCTCCTACGAGCAGTACTTC	CASSPPPGQSSYEQYF
TRBV15	TRBD2	.	TRBJ2-1	TGTGCCACCGCTAGCGGGTCTCATACTGAGCAGTTCTTC	CATASGSHTEQFF
TRBV3-1/TRBV3-2	.	.	TRBJ2-6	TGTGCCAGCAGCCCCCCAGAGGATCCCTCTGGGGCCAACGTCCTGACTTTC	CASSPPEDPSGANVLTF
TRBV3-1/TRBV3-2	TRBD1	.	TRBJ1-5	TGTGCCAGCAGCCAACGACAGGGGGCCTCTCAGCCCCAGCATTTT	CASSQRQGASQPQHF
TRBV2	.	once	TRBJ1-1	TGTGCCAGCAGTGTTACGGACATATCGAACACTGAAGCTTTCTTT	CASSVTDISNTEAFF
TRBV7-6	TRBD2	.	TRBJ2-5	TGTGCCAGCAGCTTACGGGAGCGGGGGGGCCTAGAGACCCAGTACTTC	CASSLRERGGLETQYF
TRBV30	TRBD1	.	TRBJ1-2	TGTGCCTGGGCAGAACAGGGGGCTGATGGCTACACCTTC	CAWAEQGADGYTF
TRBV18	.	.	TRBJ1-4	TGTGCCAGCTCACCCAGGGAGGTCGAAAAACTGTTTTTT	CASSPREVEKLFF
TRBV7-9	.	.	TRBJ2-7	TGTGCCAGCAGCCCCCCGGACAGAAGATCCTACGAGCAGTACTTC	CASSPPDRRSYEQYF
TRBV14	TRBD1	once	TRBJ2-4	TGTGCCAGCAGCCGGGGACAGGGGAAAAACATTCAGTACTTC	CASSRGQGKNIQYF